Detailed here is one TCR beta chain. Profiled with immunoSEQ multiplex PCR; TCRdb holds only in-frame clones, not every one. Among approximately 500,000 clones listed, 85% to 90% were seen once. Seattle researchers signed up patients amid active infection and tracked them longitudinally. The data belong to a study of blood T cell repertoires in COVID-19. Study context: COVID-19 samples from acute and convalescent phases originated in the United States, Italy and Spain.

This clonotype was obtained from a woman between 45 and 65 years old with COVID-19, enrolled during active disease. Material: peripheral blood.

Here the CDR3 DNA reads TGTGCCAGCAGTTACTCCGGGACAGACGAGCAGTACTTC. Its translation is CASSYSGTDEQYF. The chain recombines TRBV6-5 with TRBJ2-7; 7 bases map to TRBD1. V lost 0 bases, J lost 5 bases, and 1 base stayed unmatched. This CDR3 has 13 amino acids. CDR1 is MNHEY and CDR2 is SVGAGI in the germline V gene.